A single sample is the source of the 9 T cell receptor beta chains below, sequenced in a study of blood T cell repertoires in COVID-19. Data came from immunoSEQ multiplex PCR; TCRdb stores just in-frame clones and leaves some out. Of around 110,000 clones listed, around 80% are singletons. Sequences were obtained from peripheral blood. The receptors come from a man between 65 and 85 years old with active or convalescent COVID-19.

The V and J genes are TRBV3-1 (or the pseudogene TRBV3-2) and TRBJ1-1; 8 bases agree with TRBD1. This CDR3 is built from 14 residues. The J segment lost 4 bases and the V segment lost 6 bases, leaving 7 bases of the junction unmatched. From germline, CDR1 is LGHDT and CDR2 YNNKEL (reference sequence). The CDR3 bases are TGTGCCAGCAGTCCAGGGGGCGGGAGCACTGAAGCTTTCTTT. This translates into CASSPGGGSTEAFF.

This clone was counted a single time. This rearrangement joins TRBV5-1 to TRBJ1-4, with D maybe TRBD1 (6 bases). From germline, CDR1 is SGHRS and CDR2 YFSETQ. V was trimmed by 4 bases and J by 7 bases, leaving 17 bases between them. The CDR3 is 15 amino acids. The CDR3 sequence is CASSVRGGGVEKLFF. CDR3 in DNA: TGCGCCAGCAGCGTGAGAGGCGGGGGCGTTGAAAAACTGTTTTTT.

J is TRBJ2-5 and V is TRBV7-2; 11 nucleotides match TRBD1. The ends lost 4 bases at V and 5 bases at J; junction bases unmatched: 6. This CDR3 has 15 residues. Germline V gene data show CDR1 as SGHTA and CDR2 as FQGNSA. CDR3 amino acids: CASSSGTGGYETQYF. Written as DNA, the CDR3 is TGTGCCAGCAGCTCCGGGACAGGGGGATATGAGACCCAGTACTTC.

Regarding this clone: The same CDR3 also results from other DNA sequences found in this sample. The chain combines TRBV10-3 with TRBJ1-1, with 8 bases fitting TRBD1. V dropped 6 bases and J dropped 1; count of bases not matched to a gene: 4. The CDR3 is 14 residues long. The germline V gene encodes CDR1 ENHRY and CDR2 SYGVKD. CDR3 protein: CAISDRGRNTEAFF. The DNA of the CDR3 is TGTGCCATCAGCGACAGGGGCAGGAACACTGAAGCTTTCTTT.

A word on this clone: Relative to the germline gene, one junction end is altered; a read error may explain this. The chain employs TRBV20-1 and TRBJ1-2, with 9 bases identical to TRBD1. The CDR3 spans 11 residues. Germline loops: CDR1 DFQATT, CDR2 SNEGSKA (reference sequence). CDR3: CSAGPRDRAYF. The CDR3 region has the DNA TGCAGTGCTGGACCAAGGGACAGGGCTTACTTC.

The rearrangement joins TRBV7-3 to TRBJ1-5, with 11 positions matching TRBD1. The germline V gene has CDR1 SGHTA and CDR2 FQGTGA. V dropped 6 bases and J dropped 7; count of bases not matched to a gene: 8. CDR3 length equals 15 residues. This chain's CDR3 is CASSPGGDRGQPQHF. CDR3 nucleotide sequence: TGTGCCAGCAGTCCAGGAGGGGACAGGGGGCAGCCCCAGCATTTT.

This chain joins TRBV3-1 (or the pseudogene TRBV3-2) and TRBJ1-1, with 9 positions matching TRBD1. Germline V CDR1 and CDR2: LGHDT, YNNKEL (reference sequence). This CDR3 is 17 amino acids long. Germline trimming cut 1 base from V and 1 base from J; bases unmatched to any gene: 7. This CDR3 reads CASSQVSGQGQNTEAFF. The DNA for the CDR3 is TGTGCCAGCAGCCAAGTCTCGGGACAGGGCCAGAACACTGAAGCTTTCTTT.

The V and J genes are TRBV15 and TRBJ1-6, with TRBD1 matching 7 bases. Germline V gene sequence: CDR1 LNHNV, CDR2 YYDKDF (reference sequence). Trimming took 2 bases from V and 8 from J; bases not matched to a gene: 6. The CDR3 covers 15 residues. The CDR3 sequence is CATSRYRGGDSPLHF. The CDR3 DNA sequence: TGTGCCACCAGCAGATACAGGGGCGGGGATTCACCCCTCCACTTT.

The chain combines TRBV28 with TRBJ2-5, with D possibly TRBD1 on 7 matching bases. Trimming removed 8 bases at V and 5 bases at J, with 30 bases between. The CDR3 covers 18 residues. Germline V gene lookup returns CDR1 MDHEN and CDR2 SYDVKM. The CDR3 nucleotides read TGTGCCAGCCACGCTTACTCTTGGGGGGACAGCAAAATGGAGACCCAGTACTTC. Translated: CASHAYSWGDSKMETQYF. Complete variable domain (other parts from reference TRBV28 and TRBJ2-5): DVKVTQSSRYLVKRTGEKVFLECVQDMDHENMFWYRQDPGLGLRLIYFSYDVKMKEKGDIPEGYSVSREKKERFSLILESASTNQTSMYLCASHAYSWGDSKMETQYFGPGTRLLVL.